The 9 T cell receptor beta chains below all came from one sample that was sequenced in a study of T-cell memory formation after mild COVID-19. TCRdb passed the 5' RACE reads through MiXCR, listing each CDR3 protein once. The sample carries about 40,000 distinct CDR3 sequences, around 6.1% recorded once. The sequenced sample was PBMCs or a T cell subset sorted from them (not recorded which). The receptors originated from an adult who had mild COVID-19 (a few samples of this study predate the infection). Cell type and time point are not known.

The V call is TRBV20-1, the J call TRBJ1-1; D perhaps matches TRBD1 (5 bases). CDR1 and CDR2 from the germline V gene are DFQATT and SNEGSKA (reference sequence). This CDR3 is 14 amino acids long. V was cut by 0 bases and J by 14 bases, with 22 bases left in between. The CDR3 region is CSARDGAGGYLGFF. CDR3 DNA: TGCAGTGCTAGAGATGGGGCAGGTGGCTATCTCGGGTTCTTT.

The chain employs TRBV20-1 and TRBJ2-1, with TRBD2 matching over 9 bases. With V trimmed by 1 base and J by 5 bases, 9 bases remained unmatched. The CDR3 is 16 residues long. Germline assignment: CDR1 DFQATT and CDR2 SNEGSKA (reference sequence). CDR3 region: CSARAGLAGRHNEQFF. The CDR3 region has the DNA TGCAGTGCTAGAGCAGGGCTAGCGGGAAGGCACAATGAGCAGTTCTTC.

This chain joins TRBV7-6 and TRBJ1-1, with D possibly TRBD1 on 5 matching bases. This CDR3 spans 14 amino acids. V was pared by 6 bases and J by 0 bases, with 11 bases between. Germline V gives CDR1 SGHVS, CDR2 FNYEAQ. Here the CDR3 reads CASRDTGLNTEAFF. The CDR3 DNA sequence: TGTGCCAGCAGGGATACAGGTTTGAACACTGAAGCTTTCTTT.

This clonotype occurred many times. The CDR3 nucleotides are TGTGCCAGCAGCTTTCAAGGGACAGGGAGCTACTACGAGCAGTACTTC. Translating gives CASSFQGTGSYYEQYF. This chain connects TRBV7-2 to TRBJ2-7; 9 bases are a match to TRBD1. This CDR3 comprises 16 residues. V trimming: 3 bases; J trimming: 3 bases; junction bases outside the gene matches: 9. Germline V gene data show CDR1 as SGHTA and CDR2 as FQGNSA. The full variable domain, completed using reference TRBV7-2 and TRBJ2-7, is GAGVSQSPSNKVTEKGKDVELRCDPISGHTALYWYRQSLGQGLEFLIYFQGNSAPDKSGLPSDRFSAERTGGSVSTLTIQRTQQEDSAVYLCASSFQGTGSYYEQYFGPGTRLTVT.

There are many counts of this clonotype. The chain employs TRBV18 and TRBJ2-3; D ambiguous. Looked up from germline, CDR1 is KGHSH and CDR2 is LQKENI. The V and J ends lost 2 bases and 0 bases respectively, with 12 bases between them. This CDR3 comprises 16 residues. The CDR3 is CASSPVALTSTDTQYF. Written as DNA, the CDR3 is TGTGCCAGCTCACCAGTCGCATTGACTAGCACAGATACGCAGTATTTT.

This clonotype was seen repeatedly, ten times or more. The chain recombines TRBV5-1 with TRBJ2-7, with D unresolved. The V gene's germline CDR1 is SGHRS and CDR2 YFSETQ. The V end lost 4 bases, the J end lost 4 bases, and 9 bases lay between the germline ends. The CDR3 contains 12 residues. The CDR3 coding sequence is TGCGCCAGCAGCGAAGACCGGTACGAGCAGTACTTC. Protein: CASSEDRYEQYF. The entire variable domain, with the rest obtained from reference TRBV5-1 and TRBJ2-7, is as follows: KAGVTQTPRYLIKTRGQQVTLSCSPISGHRSVSWYQQTPGQGLQFLFEYFSETQRNKGNFPGRFSGRQFSNSRSEMNVSTLELGDSALYLCASSEDRYEQYFGPGTRLTVT.

This clonotype was detected ten times or more. The CDR3 DNA reads as TGCGCCAGCAGCCAAGCACCTCAGACTAGCGGCACTAGCACAGATACGCAGTATTTT. Encoded protein: CASSQAPQTSGTSTDTQYF. The chain has TRBV4-1 and TRBJ2-3, with 9 bases fitting TRBD2. The CDR3 length is 19 residues. CDR1 MGHRA and CDR2 YSYEKL come from the germline V gene. V was clipped by 1 base and J by 0 bases; unmatched bases: 11.

The table lists this clonotype with a few counts. This chain connects TRBV19 to TRBJ2-5, with 12 bases fitting TRBD2. V dropped 5 bases and J dropped 2; count of bases not matched to a gene: 6. This CDR3 spans 16 amino acids. Germline V gene sequence: CDR1 LNHDA, CDR2 SQIVND (reference sequence). The CDR3 bases are TGTGCCAGTAGTGTTTATCTAGCGGGAGGGCAAGAGACCCAGTACTTC. Amino acid sequence: CASSVYLAGGQETQYF.

The sample holds many counts of this clonotype. The chain is built from TRBV4-2 and TRBJ2-5; possibly TRBD1 for D (5 bases). The CDR3 runs to 14 residues. In germline, CDR1 is LGHNA, CDR2 YNFKEQ. V was cut by 0 bases and J by 4 bases, with 9 bases left in between. The CDR3 loop is CASSQDSTGETQYF. The CDR3 DNA follows: TGTGCCAGCAGCCAAGATAGCACAGGAGAGACCCAGTACTTC.